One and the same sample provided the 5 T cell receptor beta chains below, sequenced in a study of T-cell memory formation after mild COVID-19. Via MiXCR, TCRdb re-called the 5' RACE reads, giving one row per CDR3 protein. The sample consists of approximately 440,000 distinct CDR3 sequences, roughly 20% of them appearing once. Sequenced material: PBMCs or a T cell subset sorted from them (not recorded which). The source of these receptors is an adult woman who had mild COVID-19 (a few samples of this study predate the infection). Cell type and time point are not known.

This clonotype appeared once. CDR3 region: CATSESGTHTDTQYF. CDR3 sequence (DNA): TGTGCCACCAGTGAGTCCGGGACTCACACAGATACGCAGTATTTT. This rearrangement joins TRBV24-1 to TRBJ2-3; possibly TRBD2 for D (6 bases). The germline CDR1 and CDR2 sequences are KGHDR and SFDVKD. Trimming removed 4 bases from V and 2 bases from J, with 12 bases in between. The CDR3 is 15 amino acids.

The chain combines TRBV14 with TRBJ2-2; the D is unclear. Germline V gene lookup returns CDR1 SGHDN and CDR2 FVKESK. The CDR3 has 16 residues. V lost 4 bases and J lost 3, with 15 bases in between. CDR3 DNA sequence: TGTGCCAGCAGCCCCGTCTTTGTGTTGGACACCGGGGAGCTGTTTTTT. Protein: CASSPVFVLDTGELFF.

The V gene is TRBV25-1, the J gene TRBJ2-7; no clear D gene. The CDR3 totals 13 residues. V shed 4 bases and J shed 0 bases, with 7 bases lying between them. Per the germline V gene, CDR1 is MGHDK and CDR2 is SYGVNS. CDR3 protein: CASSALVSYEQYF. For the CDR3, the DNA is TGTGCCAGCAGTGCCCTGGTCTCCTACGAGCAGTACTTC.

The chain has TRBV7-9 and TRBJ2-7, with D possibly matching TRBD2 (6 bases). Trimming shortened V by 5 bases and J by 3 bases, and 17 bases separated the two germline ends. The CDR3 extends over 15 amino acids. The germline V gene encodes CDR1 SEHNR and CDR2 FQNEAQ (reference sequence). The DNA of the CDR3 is TGTGCCAGCAGCGCGCTCCGGGACGGGGGCTACGAGCAGTACTTC. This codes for CASSALRDGGYEQYF.

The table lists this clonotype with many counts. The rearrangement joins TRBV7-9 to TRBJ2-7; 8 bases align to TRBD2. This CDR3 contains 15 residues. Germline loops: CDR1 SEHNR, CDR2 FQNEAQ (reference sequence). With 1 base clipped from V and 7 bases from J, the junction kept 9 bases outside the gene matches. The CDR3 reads CASSLVSGTRREQYF. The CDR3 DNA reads TGTGCCAGCAGCTTAGTTAGCGGGACCCGGCGGGAGCAGTACTTC.